This T cell receptor beta chain was recorded in a study of Graves' ophthalmopathy and Graves' hyperthyroidism. Findings and caveats of the study: Discrimination between ophthalmopathy and stable hyperthyroidism by a 13-signature model showed about 88% sensitivity and more than 65% specificity.

The V end was cut by 1 base, the J end by 6 bases, with 13 bases between. CDR1 and CDR2 from the germline V gene are SGHTA and FQGNSA. CDR3 length equals 14 residues. This clonotype came up many times. Its antigen remains unknown. For repertoire sequencing, the TCR beta CDR3 regions were amplified from RNA transcripts. In the first round, RT-PCR was carried out with HTBI primers, and a multiplex PCR formed the second round. TCRdb passed the multiplex PCR reads through MiXCR, listing each CDR3 protein once. Of about 210,000 distinct CDR3 sequences in the sample, roughly 29% were seen once. V and J are TRBV7-2 and TRBJ2-7; D may correspond to TRBD1 or TRBD2 (6 bases each). The sequence derives from a man aged 45-65 years with Graves' ophthalmopathy. Sample: peripheral blood. CDR3 residues: CASSLERRGVEQYF. Written as DNA, the CDR3 is TGTGCCAGCAGCTTAGAACGGAGGGGGGTCGAGCAGTACTTC.